The subject of this entry is one T cell receptor beta chain. Sequenced by immunoSEQ multiplex PCR; TCRdb stores in-frame clones only, minus some. The table records some 400,000 clones, approximately 95% of them present only once. The germline gives CDR1 KGHSH, CDR2 LQKENI. Trimming stripped 2 bases from V and 8 bases from J, with 15 bases between. The CDR3 totals 14 residues. The sample originates from a study of shared T cell receptors in the human thymus. The origin of this receptor is a human donor. The chain couples TRBV18 to TRBJ1-1; D may be TRBD1 (5 bases). The specimen sequenced was thymocytes. The CDR3 nucleotides are TGTGCCAGCTCACCAAGGGGCCGTCGGGCCGAAGCTTTCTTT. It encodes CASSPRGRRAEAFF. Full variable domain (rest looked up from reference TRBV18 and TRBJ1-1): NAGVMQNPRHLVRRRGQEARLRCSPMKGHSHVYWYRQLPEEGLKFMVYLQKENIIDESGMPKERFSAEFPKEGPSILRIQQVVRGDSAAYFCASSPRGRRAEAFFGQGTRLTVV.